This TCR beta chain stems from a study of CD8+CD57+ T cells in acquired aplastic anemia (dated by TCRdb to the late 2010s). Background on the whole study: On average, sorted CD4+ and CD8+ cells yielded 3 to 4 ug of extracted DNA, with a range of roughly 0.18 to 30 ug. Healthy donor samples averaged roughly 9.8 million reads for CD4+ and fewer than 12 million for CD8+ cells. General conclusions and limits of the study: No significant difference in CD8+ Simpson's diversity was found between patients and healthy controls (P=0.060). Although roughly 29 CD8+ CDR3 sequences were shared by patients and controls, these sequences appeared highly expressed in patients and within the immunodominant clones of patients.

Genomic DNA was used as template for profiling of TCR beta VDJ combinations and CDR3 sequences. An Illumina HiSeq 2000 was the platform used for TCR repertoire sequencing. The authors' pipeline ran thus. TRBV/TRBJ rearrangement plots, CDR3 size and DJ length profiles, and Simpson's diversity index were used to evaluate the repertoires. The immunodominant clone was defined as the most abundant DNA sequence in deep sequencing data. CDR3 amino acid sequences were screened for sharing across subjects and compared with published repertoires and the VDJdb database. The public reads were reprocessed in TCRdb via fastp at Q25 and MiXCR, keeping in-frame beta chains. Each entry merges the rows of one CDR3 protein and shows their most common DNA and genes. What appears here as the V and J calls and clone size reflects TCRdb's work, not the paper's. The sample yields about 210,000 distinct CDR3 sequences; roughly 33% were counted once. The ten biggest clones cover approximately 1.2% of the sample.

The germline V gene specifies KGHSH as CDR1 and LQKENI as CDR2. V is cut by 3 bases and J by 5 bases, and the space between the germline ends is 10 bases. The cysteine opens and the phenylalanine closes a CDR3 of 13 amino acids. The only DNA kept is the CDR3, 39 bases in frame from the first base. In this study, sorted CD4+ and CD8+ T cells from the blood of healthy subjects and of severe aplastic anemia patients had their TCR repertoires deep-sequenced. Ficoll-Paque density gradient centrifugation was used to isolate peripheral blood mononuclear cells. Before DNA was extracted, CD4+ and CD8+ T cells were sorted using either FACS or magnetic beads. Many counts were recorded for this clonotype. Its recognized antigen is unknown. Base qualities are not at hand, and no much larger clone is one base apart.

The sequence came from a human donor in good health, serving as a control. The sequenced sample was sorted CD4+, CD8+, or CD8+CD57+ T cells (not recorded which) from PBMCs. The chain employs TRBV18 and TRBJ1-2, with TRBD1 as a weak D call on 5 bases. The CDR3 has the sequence CASSPNPGYGYTF. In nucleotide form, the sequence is TGTGCCAGCTCACCCAACCCAGGGTATGGCTACACCTTC.